Sequencing of this T cell receptor (beta chain) was carried out in a study of CD8+ T cells in alopecia areata. Following RNA extraction, reverse transcription yielded cDNA that acted as the sequencing template. The table came from immunoSEQ multiplex PCR; TCRdb's copy has only in-frame clones and leaves some out. Among some 150,000 clones, around half were seen once, and the ten largest hold around 19%. This clone was seen only a few times. The CDR3 loop spans 13 amino acids. The V end was cut by 1 base, the J end by 8 bases, with 11 bases between. Germline-derived CDR1 and CDR2 are LGHNT and FRNRAP. The chain uses TRBV12-5 and TRBJ1-2; weak D call: TRBD1 (5 bases). This TCR came from a human donor with alopecia areata. The sample in question was CD8+ T cells sorted from blood, obtained at week 0. CDR3 sequence reads: CASGLGGTEGYTF. The CDR3, as DNA: TGTGCTAGTGGTTTGGGCGGGACGGAAGGCTACACCTTC. Using reference TRBV12-5 and TRBJ1-2 for the parts outside the CDR3, the full variable domain is DARVTQTPRHKVTEMGQEVTMRCQPILGHNTVFWYRQTMMQGLELLAYFRNRAPLDDSGMPKDRFSAEMPDATLATLKIQPSEPRDSAVYFCASGLGGTEGYTFGSGTRLTVV.